This TCR beta chain was sequenced during a study of radiotherapy plus CTLA-4 blockade in lung cancer. Sequencing used immunoSEQ multiplex PCR; TCRdb keeps in-frame clones, though not all of them. The sample includes roughly 98,000 clones, 82% of them seen just once. Study outcomes and limitations: Following radiotherapy plus ipilimumab, tumor-derived TCR clones expanded in the blood.

The CDR3 has 17 amino acids. Germline V gene sequence: CDR1 GTSNPN, CDR2 SVGIG (reference sequence). The germline V and J ends were trimmed by 0 bases and 1 base, with 16 bases remaining between them. Details on this clone: What it binds is not known.

Patients had chemo-refractory metastatic non-small-cell lung cancer and received focal radiation plus CTLA-4 blockade that used ipilimumab. This chain uses TRBV30 with TRBJ2-1; D is possibly TRBD2 (5 bases). The sequence came from a human donor with non-small cell lung cancer who had a partial response to radiotherapy plus ipilimumab. The starting material was peripheral blood, obtained from a patient treated with radiotherapy plus ipilimumab. For the CDR3, the DNA is TGTGCCTGGAGTGTACCGTCGGGCGGGCGATCCTACAATGAGCAGTTCTTC. This translates into CAWSVPSGGRSYNEQFF.